The sequence of this T cell receptor beta chain was determined in a study of human T cells and chemical hapten exposure. For the study at large: Among samples, TCR yields varied mainly because of small differences in pooled library volume.

Specified time point: patch test 3, about 24 weeks after DPC sensitization. Treatment here: therapeutic diphenylcyclopropenone sensitization with weekly scalp DPC. J gave up 3 bases and V 7 bases, and 7 bases lay outside the gene matches. Germline-derived CDR1 and CDR2 are SNHLY and FYNNEI. The CDR3 loop spans 14 amino acids. This clonotype was recorded at least ten times. What it recognizes is unknown. Methods used by the authors: From around 20,000 to 690,000 TCRs were found per sample, with a median of roughly 89,000. TCRdb itself ran the RACE reads through MiXCR, one entry per CDR3 protein. The V and J calls here are based on TCRdb, not the publication. Found here are approximately 86,000 distinct CDR3 sequences, under 13% of them singletons; the top ten hold 1.1%. The study, taken as a whole, reports: PT1 expanded TCR counts correlated positively with patch test score.

This sequence originates from a woman aged 25 to 45 with alopecia areata. Some clones in this sample may be carry-over from other donors' samples. The V and J genes are TRBV2 and TRBJ2-7; TRBD1 matches 9 bases. Sequences were derived from whole blood, sampled in connection with sensitization to the hapten diphenylcyclopropenone (DPC). The chain's CDR3 is CASNPDRGIYEQYV. The DNA of the CDR3 is TGTGCCAGCAACCCGGACAGGGGAATCTACGAGCAGTACGTC.